Given below is one T cell receptor beta chain in context. The data originate from a study of early T cells in non-severe SARS-CoV-2 infection. The germline V gene encodes CDR1 MDHEN and CDR2 SYDVKM. The CDR3 spans 11 residues. The V gene lost 3 bases and the J gene lost 9 bases, with 6 bases spanning the gap. cDNA molecules, individually, were tagged with unique molecular identifiers. TCRdb independently ran MiXCR on the 5' RACE reads; one entry per CDR3 protein. The profile shows around 100,000 distinct CDR3 sequences, roughly 14% of them singletons. This clonotype was sampled from an adult who was a healthcare worker with PCR-confirmed SARS-CoV-2 infection or an uninfected control (not recorded which). V is TRBV28 and J is TRBJ2-1; D uncertain. What was sequenced was whole blood. CDR3 sequence reads: CASSFGSEQFF. The CDR3 DNA follows: TGTGCCAGCAGTTTTGGTAGTGAGCAGTTCTTC.